The next 28 T cell receptor beta chains were all read from a single sample in a study of CD8 T cells in ankylosing spondylitis. TCRdb processed the 5' RACE reads anew with MiXCR; each CDR3 protein has one entry. This repertoire shows about 130,000 distinct CDR3 sequences, around 9% found once; its top ten account for 3.3%. The sequenced sample consisted of blood, either unsorted or a sorted T cell fraction (not recorded which). The source of these receptors is a male donor with ankylosing spondylitis or in good health (not recorded which).

This clonotype was observed a handful of times. The V call is TRBV6-2 or TRBV6-3, the J call TRBJ1-1, with D uncertain. V was cut by 6 bases and J by 3 bases, with 14 bases left in between. CDR1 and CDR2 (germline): MNHEY, SVGEGT. The CDR3 has 14 residues. CDR3 residues: CASRIHLGYTEAFF. The CDR3 nucleotides read TGTGCCAGCAGGATCCACCTGGGGTACACTGAAGCTTTCTTT.

The rearrangement links TRBV12-3 or TRBV12-4 to TRBJ2-1; D might be TRBD2 (5 bases). This CDR3 has 15 amino acids. Deletions cut 5 bases from V and 4 bases from J, with 15 bases between. CDR3 sequence (DNA): TGTGCCAGCAGTCCCCACCGGAGGTCTTACAATGAGCAGTTCTTC. It is translated as CASSPHRRSYNEQFF.

This clonotype was observed many times. The rearrangement uses TRBV5-1 and TRBJ2-2, with 9 bases aligning to TRBD2. CDR1 and CDR2 (germline): SGHRS, YFSETQ. Trimming at V came to 4 bases and at J to 3 bases, leaving 4 bases not matched to a gene. This CDR3 contains 15 residues. This CDR3 is CASSPGLADTGELFF. Here the CDR3 DNA reads TGCGCCAGCAGCCCGGGACTAGCAGACACCGGGGAGCTGTTTTTT.

This clonotype was observed at least ten times. Its ends do not fully match the called genes, so a read error is possible. V usage is TRBV29-1 and J usage is TRBJ2-2; D possibly uses TRBD1 or TRBD2 (5 bases each). CDR1 is SQVTM and CDR2 is ANQGSEA in the germline V gene. The CDR3 contains 16 residues. CDR3 residues: CSVEGAKGLVTGELFF. The CDR3 coding sequence is TGTAGCGTTGAAGGGGCAAAGGGGCTGGTCACCGGGGAGCTGTTTTTT.

Concerning this clonotype itself: A single base separates this from a much larger clone, so it may be a read error. J is TRBJ2-3 and V is TRBV20-1; TRBD2 matches at 13 bases. This CDR3 is 15 amino acids long. V lost 0 bases, J lost 8 bases, and 5 bases stayed unmatched. Per germline, CDR1 DFQATT and CDR2 SNEGSKA (reference sequence). The CDR3 here is CSARDRTSGSSTQYF. CDR3 nucleotides: TGCAGTGCTAGAGATAGGACTAGCGGGAGTAGTACGCAGTATTTT.

This clonotype was seen a handful of times. This chain joins TRBV7-2 and TRBJ1-6; D unclear. Germline-derived CDR1 and CDR2 are SGHTA and FQGNSA. Between the trimmed V and J ends, which lost 1 base and 7 bases, there was a span of 11 bases. The CDR3 extends over 15 amino acids. The CDR3 loop is CASSLERSRNSPLHF. The DNA of the CDR3 is TGTGCCAGCAGCTTAGAGAGGAGTAGGAATTCACCCCTCCACTTT.

This clonotype was detected ten times or more. The chain joins TRBV6-5 to TRBJ2-7, with no clear D. Germline V gene data show CDR1 as MNHEY and CDR2 as SVGAGI. The germline V and J ends were trimmed by 2 bases and 2 bases, with 7 bases remaining between them. This CDR3 is built from 13 residues. CDR3 loop: CASSYPGTYEQYF. The CDR3 nucleotides read TGTGCCAGCAGTTACCCCGGTACCTACGAGCAGTACTTC.

This clonotype was counted between two and nine times. The V call is TRBV28, the J call TRBJ1-2; D is ambiguous. The germline V gene has CDR1 MDHEN and CDR2 SYDVKM. V was shortened by 5 bases and J by 4 bases, with 11 bases between the two germline ends. The CDR3 runs to 13 residues. The CDR3 coding sequence is TGTGCCAGCAGTACTAGGACGGCCTATGGCTACACCTTC. It translates to CASSTRTAYGYTF.

This clonotype was counted only a few times. This sequence joins TRBV7-9 and TRBJ2-3; no firm D call. Germline V lookup: CDR1 SEHNR, CDR2 FQNEAQ (reference sequence). CDR3 length equals 16 residues. Trimming removed 5 bases at V and 0 bases at J, with 15 bases between. The CDR3 DNA reads as TGTGCCAGCAGCAGTTCGTACTACTCTAGCACAGATACGCAGTATTTT. Its translation: CASSSSYYSSTDTQYF. The full variable domain, its missing parts supplied by reference TRBV7-9 and TRBJ2-3, is DTGVSQNPRHKITKRGQNVTFRCDPISEHNRLYWYRQTLGQGPEFLTYFQNEAQLEKSRLLSDRFSAERPKGSFSTLEIQRTEQGDSAMYLCASSSSYYSSTDTQYFGPGTRLTVL.

This clonotype was recorded a few times. The V and J genes are TRBV12-3 or TRBV12-4 and TRBJ2-3; TRBD1 matches 10 bases. CDR3 length: 15 amino acids. With V trimmed by 7 bases and J by 2 bases, 6 bases remained unmatched. CDR3 sequence (DNA): TGTGCCAGCAACGACAGGGGGCGCGTCACAGATACGCAGTATTTT. Its translation is CASNDRGRVTDTQYF.

This clonotype has only a few counts. The chain carries TRBV5-1 and TRBJ2-1; weak D call: TRBD2 (7 bases). This CDR3 contains 17 residues. The germline V gene encodes CDR1 SGHRS and CDR2 YFSETQ. V lost 0 bases, J lost 4 bases, and 17 bases lay in between. The CDR3 region has the DNA TGCGCCAGCAGCTTGGCCGTAGGGGAGGGGGTATACAATGAGCAGTTCTTC. It is translated as CASSLAVGEGVYNEQFF.

This clonotype was seen many times. The chain has TRBV7-9 and TRBJ2-1, with TRBD2 matching over 10 bases. The CDR3 covers 16 residues. The germline V gene encodes CDR1 SEHNR and CDR2 FQNEAQ (reference sequence). The ends lost 6 bases at V and 2 bases at J; junction bases unmatched: 7. The CDR3 DNA is TGTGCCAGCAGAGACGGTAGCGGGAGGACCTACAATGAGCAGTTCTTC. Translated, it gives CASRDGSGRTYNEQFF.

Comments on this clonotype: This may be a read error, as it is one base from a much larger clone. V and J are TRBV7-2 and TRBJ2-1; D possibly matches TRBD1 or TRBD2 (6 bases each). Germline CDR1 and CDR2: SGHTA and FQGNSA. The CDR3 is 16 amino acids. The CDR3 reads CASSSRAGHSYNEKFF. DNA for the CDR3: TGTGCCAGCAGCTCCCGTGCGGGACACTCCTACAATGAGAAGTTCTTC.

This clonotype was picked up many times. This chain joins TRBV20-1 and TRBJ2-1, with D uncertain. Trimming shortened V by 3 bases and J by 12 bases, and 9 bases separated the two germline ends. The V gene's germline CDR1 is DFQATT and CDR2 SNEGSKA (reference sequence). The CDR3 has 10 residues. The CDR3 region has the DNA TGCAGTGCTAGGATTTGGCGGCAGTTCTTC. It codes for CSARIWRQFF.

This clonotype was detected many times. The rearrangement links TRBV20-1 to TRBJ1-1; no clear D. The V end lost 3 bases, the J end lost 1 base, and 9 bases lay between the germline ends. Germline V gene sequence: CDR1 DFQATT, CDR2 SNEGSKA (reference sequence). This CDR3 has 13 residues. The CDR3 DNA reads as TGCAGTGCTAGTCGCCAGAAGAACACTGAAGCTTTCTTT. Its translation: CSASRQKNTEAFF.

This clonotype has a count of ten or more. The chain employs TRBV5-1 and TRBJ2-7, with 13 bases lining up with TRBD2. Germline trimming cut 6 bases from V and 3 bases from J; bases unmatched to any gene: 3. This CDR3 region has 14 residues. Germline loops: CDR1 SGHRS, CDR2 YFSETQ. This CDR3 is CASTRTSGSYEQYF. The CDR3 nucleotides are TGCGCCAGCACCAGGACTAGCGGGAGCTACGAGCAGTACTTC.

This clonotype appeared a few times. The CDR3 is CASSRPSGRAQNNEQFF. The DNA for the CDR3 is TGTGCCAGCAGTCGACCTAGCGGGAGGGCCCAAAACAATGAGCAGTTCTTC. The V gene is TRBV12-3 or TRBV12-4, the J gene TRBJ2-1; the match to TRBD2 covers 12 bases. The CDR3 spans 17 residues. V lost 5 bases, J lost 5 bases, and 10 bases stayed unmatched.

This clonotype was found a few times. The chain uses TRBV12-3 or TRBV12-4 and TRBJ2-2; 9 bases agree with TRBD2. This CDR3 region has 15 residues. Trimming took 8 bases from V and 2 from J; bases not matched to a gene: 6. This chain's CDR3 is CASRRTSANTGELFF. In nucleotides, the CDR3 is TGTGCCAGCCGTCGGACTAGCGCCAACACCGGGGAGCTGTTTTTT.

This clonotype was seen ten or more times. This rearrangement joins TRBV20-1 to TRBJ2-2; 9 nucleotides line up with TRBD2. The V and J ends lost 3 bases and 0 bases, in that order; junction bases with no gene match: 8. Per the germline V gene, CDR1 is DFQATT and CDR2 is SNEGSKA (reference sequence). The CDR3 totals 17 residues. The chain's CDR3 is CSASPLAGPTNTGELFF. Written as DNA, the CDR3 is TGCAGTGCTAGCCCCCTAGCGGGGCCAACGAACACCGGGGAGCTGTTTTTT.

This clonotype was recorded at least ten times. V is TRBV4-2 and J is TRBJ2-5; D remains ambiguous. Trimming shortened V by 8 bases and J by 2 bases, and 18 bases separated the two germline ends. This CDR3 is built from 15 residues. Per the germline V gene, CDR1 is LGHNA and CDR2 is YNFKEQ. CDR3 in amino acids: CASGENSRMQETQYF. CDR3 nucleotides: TGTGCCAGCGGCGAAAATTCACGGATGCAAGAGACCCAGTACTTC.

There are many counts of this clonotype. This chain connects TRBV11-2 to TRBJ2-2; a weak D match, TRBD1 (6 bases). Germline CDR1 SGHAT, CDR2 FQNNGV. Trimming removed 3 bases at V and 4 bases at J, with 12 bases between. CDR3 size: 15 residues. CDR3 DNA: TGTGCCAGCAGCTTCTGGGGGCCGGGCACCGGGGAGCTGTTTTTT. This encodes CASSFWGPGTGELFF.

In this sample, this clonotype turned up many times. The genes are TRBV29-1 and TRBJ2-5; no firm D call. In germline, CDR1 is SQVTM, CDR2 ANQGSEA. This CDR3 spans 14 amino acids. Deletions cut 4 bases from V and 0 bases from J, with 12 bases between. The CDR3 loop is CSVVSFMYQETQYF. The CDR3 region has the DNA TGCAGCGTTGTGTCTTTTATGTACCAAGAGACCCAGTACTTC.

V usage is TRBV5-5 and J usage is TRBJ1-5; D is ambiguous. CDR1 is SGHKS, CDR2 YYEKEE, per germline (reference sequence). CDR3 length: 13 amino acids. The V end lost 1 base, the J end lost 4 bases, and 6 bases lay between the germline ends. The CDR3 sequence is CASSLFGNQPQHF. The CDR3 DNA reads as TGTGCCAGCAGCTTGTTCGGAAATCAGCCCCAGCATTTT.

This clonotype was counted ten times or more. This chain links TRBV5-1 with TRBJ2-7; D is ambiguous. Deletions cut 2 bases from V and 3 bases from J, with 9 bases between. CDR1 SGHRS and CDR2 YFSETQ come from the germline V gene. The CDR3 runs 13 residues. The CDR3 coding sequence is TGCGCCAGCAGCTTAATAGTGAGCTACGAGCAGTACTTC. Protein: CASSLIVSYEQYF.

Turning to this clonotype: Being one base from a much bigger clone, this may be a read error. The V gene is TRBV5-1, the J gene TRBJ2-1, with 11 positions matching TRBD2. The CDR3 runs to 16 residues. Per the germline V gene, CDR1 is SGHRS and CDR2 is YFSETQ. Here the CDR3 DNA reads TGCGCCAGCAGGTCGGGACTAGCGGACCTTTTGGATGACCAGTTCTTC. It yields the protein CASRSGLADLLDDQFF.

This chain uses TRBV7-3 with TRBJ2-1, with 7 nucleotides matching TRBD2. The germline gives CDR1 SGHTA, CDR2 FQGTGA. The CDR3 sequence is 16 residues long. V trimming: 5 bases; J trimming: 4 bases; junction bases outside the gene matches: 11. The CDR3 loop reads CASSLQLAFGYNEQFF. The CDR3 region has the DNA TGTGCCAGCAGCCTCCAACTAGCGTTCGGGTACAATGAGCAGTTCTTC.

This clonotype came up many times. V is TRBV14 and J is TRBJ2-7; unclear D gene. The CDR3 totals 13 residues. V was trimmed by 2 bases and J by 4 bases, leaving 9 bases between them. The germline V gene has CDR1 SGHDN and CDR2 FVKESK. CDR3 loop: CASSQFQKYEQYF. DNA for the CDR3: TGTGCCAGCAGCCAATTCCAAAAGTACGAGCAGTACTTC.

This clonotype was detected ten times or more. The rearrangement uses TRBV28 and TRBJ2-5; TRBD2 aligns across 8 bases. The CDR3 covers 13 residues. V was clipped by 5 bases and J by 6 bases; unmatched bases: 5. The germline CDR1 and CDR2 sequences are MDHEN and SYDVKM. In DNA, the CDR3 is TGTGCCAGCAGTCAGCGGGAGAGGAAGACCCAGTACTTC. This sequence encodes CASSQRERKTQYF.